The rows below give T cell receptor beta chains drawn from one sample of a study of cytomegalovirus exposure and HLA in healthy donors. Produced via immunoSEQ multiplex PCR; TCRdb's table is partial and in-frame only. Here the sample spans 300,000 to 400,000 clones, 86% being singletons. Sequencing was done on a sample of PBMCs. These receptors came from a woman aged 18-29 years in good health and CMV-seronegative. The CDR3 runs from the conserved cysteine through the conserved F or W. Each record gives: J gene, clone size, V gene, D gene, CDR3 DNA, CDR3 protein. D genes are given only for firm matches. Clone size is not always given. Where it is, it says once, few, many or a class for expanded clones.

TRBJ2-1 | . | TRBV27 | TRBD2 | TGTGCCAGCAGTGCTAGCGGTGGACACAATGAGCAGTTCTTC | CASSASGGHNEQFF
TRBJ2-5 | . | TRBV19 | . | TGTGCCAGTAGTATGGGAATGGGAGTGGAGACCCAGTACTTC | CASSMGMGVETQYF
TRBJ1-5 | . | TRBV5-5 | . | TGTGCCAGCAGCAAGGGAGCCCCCAGCGCCGGGCAGCCCCAGCATTTT | CASSKGAPSAGQPQHF
TRBJ2-5 | . | TRBV11-3 | TRBD2 | TGTGCCAGCAGTTCCCAATCACCGACTAGCGGGAGGCCAGTGGCCCAGTACTTC | CASSSQSPTSGRPVAQYF
TRBJ1-5 | . | TRBV7-9 | TRBD1 | TGTGCCAGCAGCCAGGACAGGGATCAGCCCCAGCATTTT | CASSQDRDQPQHF
TRBJ2-7 | . | TRBV2 | . | TGTGCCAGCGTACAGCCCTACGAGCAGTACTTC | CASVQPYEQYF
TRBJ2-7 | . | TRBV9 | TRBD1 | TGTGCCAGCAGCCTAAGAGCGGGACAGGGCTACGAGCAGTACTTC | CASSLRAGQGYEQYF
TRBJ2-2 | . | TRBV19 | . | TGTGCCAGTAGTCCTGAGCTAGTTGGTGGCGGGGAGCTGTTTTTT | CASSPELVGGGELFF
TRBJ2-3 | . | TRBV7-8 | TRBD2 | TGTGCCAGCAGCCAGGGACTAGCGGTGGCTGCAGAGTATTTT | CASSQGLAVAAEYF
TRBJ1-2 | once | TRBV27 | TRBD1 | TGTGCCAGCAGTTTAGGACAGGGAACGCCGAACTATGGCTACACCTTC | CASSLGQGTPNYGYTF
TRBJ1-4 | . | TRBV2 | . | TGTGCCAGCATTCTGGAGAGGACTAATGAAAAACTGTTTTTT | CASILERTNEKLFF
TRBJ1-1 | . | TRBV5-1 | TRBD1 | TGCGCCAGCAGCTCAGGGGACAGAAACACTGAAGCTTTCTTT | CASSSGDRNTEAFF
TRBJ2-5 | . | TRBV2 | . | TGTGCCAGCAGTGAATTAGCAACCCAGTACTTC | CASSELATQYF
TRBJ2-7 | . | TRBV28 | . | TGTGCCAGCAGCAGAACTTTGTCGCGGGACGAGCAGTACTTC | CASSRTLSRDEQYF
TRBJ1-2 | . | TRBV5-1 | . | TGCGCCAGCAGCTTGGGGGCAGGGGCCGCATCCCCCTATGGCTACACCTTC | CASSLGAGAASPYGYTF
TRBJ2-1 | . | TRBV5-6 | TRBD2 | TGTGCCAGCAGCTTGGCTTGGCCTAGCGGGGGGCCCGGATACAATGAGCAGTTCTTC | CASSLAWPSGGPGYNEQFF
TRBJ1-1 | few | TRBV30 | . | TGTGCCTGGAGTGTACTTGGGGGAGGGGTGGGCACTGAAGCTTTCTTT | CAWSVLGGGVGTEAFF
TRBJ1-5 | . | TRBV10-1 | . | TGCGCCAGCAGTGAGTCCAGGGGCTCCTTGGCCCAGCATTTT | CASSESRGSLAQHF
TRBJ1-2 | . | TRBV4-1 | . | TGCGCCAGCAGCCAAGATTTAAGGGGCGGTTCATGGACTGGCTACACCTTC | CASSQDLRGGSWTGYTF
TRBJ2-3 | . | TRBV2 | . | TGTGCCAGCAGCCTCCAGGGGACGGGCACAGATACGCAGTATTTT | CASSLQGTGTDTQYF
TRBJ1-4 | . | TRBV6-1 | TRBD1 | TGTGCCAGCAGTACCCGACAGGGACTGGCAAAACTGTTTTTT | CASSTRQGLAKLFF
TRBJ1-2 | . | TRBV27 | . | TGTGCCAGCAGTCTACAAAGCCCCAGGGGCAACTATGGCTACACCTTC | CASSLQSPRGNYGYTF
TRBJ1-2 | few | TRBV27 | . | TGTGCCAGCAGTTTAAAGCCTAACTATGGCTACACCTTC | CASSLKPNYGYTF
TRBJ2-3 | . | TRBV27 | . | TGTGCCAGCCGAAGACAGCAGCTTGATACGCAGTATTTT | CASRRQQLDTQYF
TRBJ2-1 | . | TRBV15 | . | TGTGCCACCAGCAGTTGGACTGTTTCCTACAATGAGCAGTTCTTC | CATSSWTVSYNEQFF
TRBJ1-1 | . | TRBV28 | . | TGTGCCAGCAGTTTAGGGGGGGGTATGAACACTGAAGCTTTCTTT | CASSLGGGMNTEAFF
TRBJ2-1 | . | TRBV5-1 | . | TGCGCCAGCAGCACGCCCGGGGGAAATGAGCAGTTCTTC | CASSTPGGNEQFF
TRBJ2-2 | . | TRBV5-6 | . | TGTGCCAGCAGCTTTCTAATCACCGGGGAGCTGTTTTTT | CASSFLITGELFF
TRBJ2-7 | . | TRBV6-5 | TRBD2 | TGTGCCAGCAGCTTTAGGGAGGGCCGTCAGCAGTACTTC | CASSFREGRQQYF
TRBJ1-2 | . | TRBV19 | . | TGTGCCAGTAGTATTGCAGACGGGGGCTACACCTTC | CASSIADGGYTF
TRBJ1-2 | . | TRBV2 | TRBD1 | TGTGCCAGCAGGGCATCAACCGGGACAGCGGACTATGGCTACACCTTC | CASRASTGTADYGYTF
TRBJ1-5 | . | TRBV28 | . | TGTGCCAGCAGTTTATGGCAACTCTATAGCAATCAGCCCCAGCATTTT | CASSLWQLYSNQPQHF
TRBJ1-1 | . | TRBV2 | TRBD1 | TGTGCCAGCAGCTACAGGGGGAACACTGAAGCTTTCTTT | CASSYRGNTEAFF
TRBJ2-1 | . | TRBV14 | . | TGTGCCAGCAGTTTGTCCTTCTACAATGAGCAGTTCTTC | CASSLSFYNEQFF
TRBJ1-5 | . | TRBV15 | . | TGTGCCACCAGCAGAGTGGGGGGTTCCTATAGCAATCAGCCCCAGCATTTT | CATSRVGGSYSNQPQHF
TRBJ1-1 | . | TRBV11-2 | . | TGTGCCAGCAGCTTGGCCCGTACGAACACTGAAGCTTTCTTT | CASSLARTNTEAFF
TRBJ2-5 | . | TRBV30 | TRBD1 | TGTGCCTGGAGTGTAAGACAGGGGGCTAGGGAGACCCAGTACTTC | CAWSVRQGARETQYF
TRBJ1-4 | few | TRBV4-2 | . | TGTGCCAGCAGCCAAGGGGCGCGAGAAGAACTGTTTTTT | CASSQGAREELFF
TRBJ2-7 | few | TRBV2 | . | TGTGCCAGCGGGGAACCGGGACATGGCTACGAGCAGTACTTC | CASGEPGHGYEQYF
TRBJ2-7 | many | TRBV19 | TRBD1 | TGTGCCAGTAGTATAGGGACAGGGGTAACCTACGAGCAGTACTTC | CASSIGTGVTYEQYF
TRBJ1-6 | . | TRBV5-1 | TRBD1 | TGCGCCAGCAGCTTGAAGGGGGCAGATTCACCCCTCCACTTT | CASSLKGADSPLHF
TRBJ1-6 | . | TRBV6-6 | TRBD1 | TGTGCCAGCAGTTTGACAGGGGTGTTTTATTCACCCCTCCACTTT | CASSLTGVFYSPLHF
TRBJ2-1 | once | TRBV27 | . | TGTGCCAGCAGTTTAAAGCATCCCTCCTACAATGAGCAGTTCTTC | CASSLKHPSYNEQFF
TRBJ1-2 | . | TRBV10-3 | TRBD1 | TGTGCCATCAGACTACAGGGGAAAGATTATGGCTACACCTTC | CAIRLQGKDYGYTF
TRBJ1-1 | . | TRBV7-8 | . | TGTGCCAGCAGCGGGTACAGGGAGGGGAACACTGAAGCTTTCTTT | CASSGYREGNTEAFF
TRBJ1-1 | . | TRBV16 | . | TGTGCCAGCAGCCAATCGAGGATGACTCCGAGGGCGAACACTGAAGCTTTCTTT | CASSQSRMTPRANTEAFF
TRBJ2-3 | . | TRBV30 | TRBD1 | TGTGCCTGGAGCCAGGGGGCAGGCACAGATACGCAGTATTTT | CAWSQGAGTDTQYF
TRBJ2-2 | . | TRBV29-1 | TRBD2 | TGCAGCACCGTGGGTAGCGGGGTTACCGGGGAGCTGTTTTTT | CSTVGSGVTGELFF
TRBJ2-3 | once | TRBV7-2 | . | TGTGCCAGCAGCTTAGTGGGGGGGCCCCTCACAGATACGCAGTATTTT | CASSLVGGPLTDTQYF
TRBJ2-2 | . | TRBV6-1 | TRBD1 | TGTGCCAGCAGTGCGACAGGGCGGGCTGGGGAGCTGTTTTTT | CASSATGRAGELFF
TRBJ1-1 | . | TRBV5-6 | . | TGTGCCAGCAGCTTGGAAGCATTGAACACTGAAGCTTTCTTT | CASSLEALNTEAFF
TRBJ1-2 | . | TRBV28 | . | TGTGCCAGCAGTTTAGGAGGGGACTATGGCTACACCTTC | CASSLGGDYGYTF
TRBJ1-1 | . | TRBV18 | TRBD1 | TGTGCCAGCCGGACAGGGGTCAACACTGAAGCTTTCTTT | CASRTGVNTEAFF
TRBJ2-7 | . | TRBV15 | TRBD1 | TGTGCCACCAGCCCTGGACAGGGAGGCTACGAGCAGTACTTC | CATSPGQGGYEQYF